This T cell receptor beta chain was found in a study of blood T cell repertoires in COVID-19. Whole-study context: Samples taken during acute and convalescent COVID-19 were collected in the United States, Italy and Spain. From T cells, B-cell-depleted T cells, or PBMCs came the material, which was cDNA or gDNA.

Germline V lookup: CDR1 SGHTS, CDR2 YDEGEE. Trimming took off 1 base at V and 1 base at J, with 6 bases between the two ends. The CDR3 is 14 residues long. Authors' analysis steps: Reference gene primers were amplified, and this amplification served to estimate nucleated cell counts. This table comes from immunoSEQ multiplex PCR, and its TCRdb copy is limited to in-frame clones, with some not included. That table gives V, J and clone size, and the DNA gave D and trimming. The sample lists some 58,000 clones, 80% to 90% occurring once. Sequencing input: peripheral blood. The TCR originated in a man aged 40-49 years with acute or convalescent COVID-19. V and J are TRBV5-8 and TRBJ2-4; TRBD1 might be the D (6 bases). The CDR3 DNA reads TGTGCCAGCAGCTTGCAGGGGGCCAAAAACATTCAGTACTTC. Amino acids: CASSLQGAKNIQYF.